A single sample gave rise to the 8 T cell receptor beta chains below, sequenced in a study of T-cell reconstitution after alpha-beta-depleted transplantation in children. Preparation of the TCRbeta library involved a method that used unique molecular identifiers. Via MiXCR, TCRdb re-called the PCR reads, giving one row per CDR3 protein. The data show around 440,000 distinct CDR3 sequences, about 16% seen once. The sequencing here drew on PBMCs, mostly from graft donor cells, taken 360 days after TCRalphabeta/CD19-depleted stem cell transplant. The origin of the receptors is a boy in the first two years of life who had a stem cell transplant for Wiskott-Aldrich syndrome, so the T cells may come from the graft donor.

The chain recombines TRBV19 with TRBJ2-5; a possible D gene is TRBD1 (7 bases). The length of the CDR3 is 15 residues. V shed 6 bases and J shed 1 base, with 15 bases lying between them. Germline V CDR1 and CDR2: LNHDA, SQIVND (reference sequence). The CDR3 is CASSKGGTVQETQYF. The CDR3, as DNA: TGTGCCAGTAGCAAGGGCGGGACAGTCCAAGAGACCCAGTACTTC. Full variable domain (remainder filled in from reference TRBV19 and TRBJ2-5): DGGITQSPKYLFRKEGQNVTLSCEQNLNHDAMYWYRQDPGQGLRLIYYSQIVNDFQKGDIAEGYSVSREKKESFPLTVTSAQKNPTAFYLCASSKGGTVQETQYFGPGTRLLVL.

J is TRBJ2-7 and V is TRBV29-1, with TRBD2 matching 9 bases. The CDR3 loop spans 12 amino acids. The germline CDR1 and CDR2 sequences are SQVTM and ANQGSEA. V lost 2 bases to trimming and J lost 7 bases; unmatched junction nucleotides: 3. CDR3 in amino acids: CSVELAGYEQYF. The CDR3 DNA reads TGCAGCGTTGAACTAGCGGGATATGAGCAGTACTTC.

This clonotype was picked up many times. This chain uses TRBV20-1 with TRBJ2-7, with D perhaps TRBD2 (6 bases). The CDR3 spans 14 residues. Germline assignment: CDR1 DFQATT and CDR2 SNEGSKA (reference sequence). V was trimmed by 3 bases and J by 0 bases, leaving 12 bases between them. CDR3 amino acids: CSASGDSRSYEQYF. CDR3 DNA sequence: TGCAGTGCTAGCGGGGACTCTCGCTCCTACGAGCAGTACTTC.

This clonotype was picked up a small number of times. The chain uses TRBV11-2 and TRBJ2-1, with TRBD2 as a possible D gene (6 bases). Trimming stripped 3 bases from V and 4 bases from J, with 16 bases between. This CDR3 is 16 amino acids long. Germline-derived CDR1 and CDR2 are SGHAT and FQNNGV. For the CDR3, the DNA is TGTGCCAGCAGCTTTGGCGGGACCCTCCTTTACAATGAGCAGTTCTTC. Its translation is CASSFGGTLLYNEQFF.

The CDR3 protein is CASKYRDREYNEQFF. The CDR3 DNA is TGTGCCAGCAAATACCGGGACAGGGAGTACAATGAGCAGTTCTTC. The chain links TRBV27 to TRBJ2-1, with 9 bases fitting TRBD1. The CDR3 length is 15 residues. J gave up 4 bases and V 7 bases, and 8 bases lay outside the gene matches. CDR1 is MNHEY and CDR2 is SMNVEV in the germline V gene (reference sequence).

The rearrangement uses TRBV20-1 and TRBJ1-5; TRBD1 agrees at 7 bases. Germline V gives CDR1 DFQATT, CDR2 SNEGSKA (reference sequence). The CDR3 has 15 residues. V shed 3 bases, J shed 4 bases, and the junction held 9 bases outside the gene matches. This CDR3 is CSASSVTGTNQPQHF. In nucleotides, the CDR3 is TGCAGTGCTAGCAGTGTGACAGGGACTAATCAGCCCCAGCATTTT.

This chain joins TRBV18 and TRBJ2-5, with D unclear. Trimming pared 3 bases from V and 1 base from J, leaving 12 bases between. Germline V gene sequence: CDR1 KGHSH, CDR2 LQKENI. The CDR3 covers 15 residues. The CDR3 sequence: CASSPGGRIQETQYF. CDR3 DNA sequence: TGTGCCAGCTCACCGGGCGGCAGAATCCAAGAGACCCAGTACTTC.

The chain carries TRBV24-1 and TRBJ1-5; tentative D call: TRBD1 (6 bases). CDR3 size: 13 residues. V was clipped by 9 bases and J by 4 bases, with 12 bases between them. Germline V gene sequence: CDR1 KGHDR, CDR2 SFDVKD. The CDR3, as DNA: TGTGCCACCTCGGACAGCCCTAATCAGCCCCAGCATTTT. Translating it yields CATSDSPNQPQHF.